The next 30 T cell receptor beta chains were all read from a single sample in a study of T cell clones after liver transplantation. Sequencing was performed with immunoSEQ multiplex PCR; in TCRdb, only in-frame clones are kept and a portion is missing. This sample yields 25,000 to 35,000 clones, of which 90% to 95% are seen a single time; roughly a quarter belongs to the top ten. The sequencing here drew on CD8+ T cells from blood, taken 12 months after liver transplant. All receptors derive from a human patient who received a liver transplant. The graft donor may have given rise to some T cells.

The V and J genes are TRBV19 and TRBJ2-5, with D perhaps assigned TRBD1 or TRBD2 (5 bases each). Trimming cost V 1 base and J 2 bases, with 29 bases left between them. The germline V gene has CDR1 LNHDA and CDR2 SQIVND (reference sequence). The CDR3 is made up of 21 amino acids. The CDR3 loop reads CASSIVGPSGLRLGRQETQYF. The CDR3 coding sequence is TGTGCCAGTAGTATAGTGGGACCTTCGGGGCTGCGGTTGGGGAGACAAGAGACCCAGTACTTC.

The rearrangement uses TRBV25-1 and TRBJ1-4; 8 nucleotides line up with TRBD1. V dropped 10 bases and J dropped 12; count of bases not matched to a gene: 16. This CDR3 spans 14 amino acids. Germline CDR1 MGHDK, CDR2 SYGVNS. The CDR3 loop reads CATAPGQATHQLFF. CDR3 nucleotide sequence: TGTGCCACCGCACCGGGACAGGCCACCCATCAACTGTTTTTT.

The J gene is TRBJ2-7, the V gene TRBV7-9; TRBD2 aligns across 8 bases. CDR1 is SEHNR and CDR2 is FQNEAQ in the germline V gene (reference sequence). CDR3 size: 17 residues. The junction had 9 bases not matched to a gene; V was cut back by 1 base and J by 1 base. The CDR3 DNA is TGTGCCAGCAGCTTAGTTGATGCGGGAGGCTTTTCCTACGAGCAGTACTTC. Translated: CASSLVDAGGFSYEQYF.

The chain links TRBV4-1 to TRBJ1-2; D unclear. In germline, CDR1 is MGHRA, CDR2 YSYEKL. V was trimmed by 0 bases and J by 4 bases, leaving 6 bases between them. The CDR3 runs 13 residues. The CDR3 protein is CASSQDRTYGYTF. Here the CDR3 DNA reads TGCGCCAGCAGCCAAGATCGAACCTATGGCTACACCTTC.

V and J are TRBV9 and TRBJ2-7; 7 bases are shared with TRBD2. Germline values: CDR1 SGDLS, CDR2 YYNGEE. This CDR3 spans 15 amino acids. Trimming took 0 bases from V and 0 from J; bases not matched to a gene: 3. The CDR3 region is CASSVGASGSYEQYF. The CDR3 DNA sequence: TGTGCCAGCAGCGTAGGGGCTAGCGGCTCCTACGAGCAGTACTTC.

The chain is built from TRBV27 and TRBJ1-5, with 7 bases identical to TRBD1. There are 14 residues in the CDR3. V lost 5 bases and J lost 1; bases outside the gene matches: 2. Germline V gene lookup returns CDR1 MNHEY and CDR2 SMNVEV (reference sequence). Here the CDR3 reads CASSRGGSNQPQHF. CDR3 coding DNA: TGTGCCAGCAGTCGAGGGGGCAGCAATCAGCCCCAGCATTTT.

The V and J genes are TRBV27 and TRBJ2-7, with a weak D call TRBD1 (6 bases). Trimming cost V 5 bases and J 0 bases, with 17 bases left between them. Germline V gene sequence: CDR1 MNHEY, CDR2 SMNVEV (reference sequence). The CDR3 consists of 16 residues. The CDR3 loop reads CASSPERGSFSYEQYF. The DNA for the CDR3 is TGTGCCAGCAGTCCCGAAAGGGGGTCGTTCTCCTACGAGCAGTACTTC.

The chain links TRBV6-5 to TRBJ2-7; 7 bases are shared with TRBD2. V shed 0 bases and J 5 bases; nucleotides not matched to a gene: 7. The CDR3 is made up of 15 amino acids. Germline CDR1 reads MNHEY; CDR2 reads SVGAGI. CDR3 nucleotides: TGTGCCAGCAGTTACTCAGGGAGGGCCGATCACGAGCAGTACTTC. Translated, it gives CASSYSGRADHEQYF.

This rearrangement joins TRBV14 to TRBJ2-7; 16 bases are shared with TRBD2. Germline loops: CDR1 SGHDN, CDR2 FVKESK. The V and J ends lost 3 bases and 12 bases, in that order; junction bases with no gene match: 8. The CDR3 is made up of 15 amino acids. CDR3 bases: TGTGCCAGCAGCCAGACGGGACTAGCGGGAGGGCCAGGGTACTTC. It translates to CASSQTGLAGGPGYF.

V gene TRBV10-2 combines with J gene TRBJ2-2; TRBD1 might be the D (5 bases). Trimming left V 7 bases short and J 1 base short, with 10 bases between. CDR1 WSHSY and CDR2 SAAADI come from the germline V gene. CDR3 length equals 14 residues. Written as DNA, the CDR3 is TGCGCCAGCACTGACAGAGTGAACACCGGGGAGCTGTTTTTT. As protein: CASTDRVNTGELFF.

This rearrangement joins TRBV13 to TRBJ2-3, with a tentative D call TRBD1 (5 bases). The V end lost 5 bases, the J end lost 1 base, and 13 bases lay between the germline ends. Germline CDR1 is PRHDT and CDR2 is FYEKMQ (reference sequence). CDR3 size: 15 residues. The chain's CDR3 is CASSPPDRRTDTQYF. The CDR3 coding sequence is TGTGCCAGCAGCCCTCCAGACAGACGCACAGATACGCAGTATTTT.

The J gene is TRBJ2-5, the V gene TRBV4-2; D call uncertain. Near its end, the DNA agrees better with TRBJ2-7, so the J call may be wrong. The CDR3 runs to 13 residues. Germline V CDR1 and CDR2: LGHNA, YNFKEQ. The CDR3 sequence: CASSQAPRYEQYF. The CDR3 DNA reads as TGTGCCAGCAGCCAAGCCCCCCGGTACGAGCAGTACTTC.

The V call is TRBV10-1, the J call TRBJ2-7; 7 bases map to TRBD2. Germline V gene data show CDR1 as WNHNN and CDR2 as SYGVQD (reference sequence). The junction had 6 bases not matched to a gene; V was cut back by 1 base and J by 0 bases. The CDR3 spans 16 residues. The CDR3 coding sequence is TGCGCCAGCAGTGAGTATTACTGGGACTACTCCTACGAGCAGTACTTC. It encodes CASSEYYWDYSYEQYF.

V gene TRBV29-1 combines with J gene TRBJ2-1, with TRBD2 identical over 9 bases. The CDR3 runs to 16 residues. The V and J ends lost 1 base and 2 bases, in that order; junction bases with no gene match: 6. Germline-derived CDR1 and CDR2 are SQVTM and ANQGSEA. Here the CDR3 DNA reads TGCAGCGTTGAAGTATGGCGGGAGGGACCCTACAATGAGCAGTTCTTC. Translated, it gives CSVEVWREGPYNEQFF.

V is TRBV7-3 and J is TRBJ2-7; maybe TRBD1 (6 bases). The germline gives CDR1 SGHTA, CDR2 FQGTGA. CDR3 length: 14 amino acids. V dropped 5 bases and J dropped 3 bases, with 14 bases sitting between them. CDR3 sequence (DNA): TGTGCCAGCAGCCAGGGACACGGGTTCTACGAGCAGTACTTC. Residues: CASSQGHGFYEQYF.

Only one count was recorded for this clone. V gene TRBV15 combines with J gene TRBJ2-5; perhaps TRBD1 as D (5 bases). Germline CDR1 LNHNV, CDR2 YYDKDF (reference sequence). V was clipped by 5 bases and J by 0 bases, with 19 bases between them. This CDR3 comprises 17 residues. Here the CDR3 DNA reads TGTGCCACCAGCGGGGCTCGGTCGGTAATCTACCAAGAGACCCAGTACTTC. Translated: CATSGARSVIYQETQYF.

CDR3 loop: CASWTYNEQFF. CDR3 DNA sequence: TGTGCCAGTTGGACGTACAATGAGCAGTTCTTC. This chain joins TRBV27 and TRBJ2-1; D gene unclear. V was clipped by 9 bases and J by 4 bases, with 7 bases between them. This CDR3 comprises 11 residues. The germline gives CDR1 MNHEY, CDR2 SMNVEV (reference sequence).

The gene calls are TRBV9 and TRBJ2-3; weak D call: TRBD2 (6 bases). The V end lost 0 bases, the J end lost 2 bases, and 10 bases lay between the germline ends. The CDR3 covers 15 residues. CDR1 is SGDLS and CDR2 is YYNGEE in the germline V gene. The CDR3: CASSVVGGYTDTQYF. The CDR3 coding sequence is TGTGCCAGCAGCGTAGTTGGGGGGTACACAGATACGCAGTATTTT.

The table lists this clone with a few counts. The V call is TRBV4-1, the J call TRBJ2-7, with 7 nucleotides matching TRBD2. After removal of 0 bases from V and 7 bases from J, the junction contained 9 bases not matched to a gene. The length of the CDR3 is 15 residues. Germline CDR1 is MGHRA and CDR2 is YSYEKL. CDR3 amino acids: CASSQDRGERGEQYF. The CDR3 DNA reads as TGCGCCAGCAGCCAAGATCGAGGGGAGCGGGGTGAGCAGTACTTC.

The V call is TRBV6-1, the J call TRBJ1-5; 11 bases are shared with TRBD1. V was pared by 3 bases and J by 3 bases, with 7 bases of the junction left unmatched. The CDR3 has 17 amino acids. Per germline, CDR1 MNHNS and CDR2 SASEGT. This chain's CDR3 is CASSDPGQGASNQPQHF. CDR3 DNA: TGTGCCAGCAGTGACCCAGGACAGGGGGCTTCCAATCAGCCCCAGCATTTT.

This clone was counted a single time. The CDR3 DNA is TGCGCCAGCAGCCAAGGGGGGACGACTAGCGGGAGATACCACAATGAGCAGTTCTTC. This sequence encodes CASSQGGTTSGRYHNEQFF. The J gene is TRBJ2-1, the V gene TRBV4-1; TRBD2 aligns across 12 bases. V was clipped by 1 base and J by 5 bases; unmatched bases: 12. Germline loops: CDR1 MGHRA, CDR2 YSYEKL. The CDR3 has 19 amino acids.

The chain couples TRBV7-3 to TRBJ2-3; D possibly corresponds to TRBD2 (5 bases). Trimming stripped 5 bases from V and 0 bases from J, with 15 bases between. The CDR3 has 16 amino acids. Germline V gene sequence: CDR1 SGHTA, CDR2 FQGTGA. This CDR3 reads CASSLLGSSSTDTQYF. Here the CDR3 DNA reads TGTGCCAGCAGCCTTCTAGGGAGTTCGAGCACAGATACGCAGTATTTT.

The gene calls are TRBV11-3 and TRBJ2-1; 7 bases fit TRBD2. V lost 4 bases, J lost 7 bases, and 1 base stayed unmatched. The germline V gene has CDR1 SGHNT and CDR2 YENEEA. This CDR3 spans 12 amino acids. The CDR3 sequence: CASSSRGNEQFF. CDR3 nucleotide sequence: TGTGCCAGCAGCTCGCGGGGGAATGAGCAGTTCTTC.

J is TRBJ2-2 and V is TRBV19; 10 bases line up with TRBD2. Germline trimming cut 7 bases from V and 5 bases from J; bases unmatched to any gene: 10. This CDR3 region has 16 residues. The germline V gene has CDR1 LNHDA and CDR2 SQIVND (reference sequence). CDR3: CASTPGSGRSTGELFF. Written as DNA, the CDR3 is TGTGCCAGTACCCCGGGTAGCGGGAGGAGTACCGGGGAGCTGTTTTTT.

This chain joins TRBV7-8 and TRBJ1-1, with D tentatively TRBD1 (5 bases). V was shortened by 4 bases and J by 4 bases, with 10 bases between the two germline ends. This CDR3 contains 13 residues. Germline V lookup: CDR1 SGHVS, CDR2 FQNEAQ. In DNA form, the CDR3 reads TGTGCCAGCAGCTCGGGAGGGACCACTGAAGCTTTCTTT. Translated, it gives CASSSGGTTEAFF.

The chain joins TRBV2 to TRBJ2-1, with D maybe TRBD2 (5 bases). The germline V gene has CDR1 SNHLY and CDR2 FYNNEI. The CDR3 runs to 11 residues. CDR3 loop: CVEGHPNEQFF. The CDR3 DNA is TGTGTTGAGGGCCACCCCAATGAGCAGTTCTTC.

This clone was seen a single time. V usage is TRBV28 and J usage is TRBJ2-7, with 8 positions matching TRBD1. V gave up 5 bases and J gave up 12 bases; unmatched junction bases: 9. The germline V gene has CDR1 MDHEN and CDR2 SYDVKM. The CDR3 covers 12 residues. Written as DNA, the CDR3 is TGTGCCAGCAGTAGAGGGACAGGAGATTGGTACTTC. It yields the protein CASSRGTGDWYF.

For the CDR3, the DNA is TGTGCCAGCAGTTTCGAGGGCGGGGGGAACACTGAAGCTTTCTTT. Translating gives CASSFEGGGNTEAFF. This rearrangement joins TRBV28 to TRBJ1-1; D may be TRBD1 (5 bases). The CDR3 consists of 15 residues. CDR1 MDHEN and CDR2 SYDVKM come from the germline V gene. V dropped 3 bases and J dropped 1 base, with 12 bases sitting between them.

The chain joins TRBV6-1 to TRBJ2-1; D might be TRBD1 (5 bases). CDR1 MNHNS and CDR2 SASEGT come from the germline V gene. The CDR3 runs to 14 residues. V gave up 3 bases and J gave up 5 bases, with 11 bases separating them. The DNA of the CDR3 is TGTGCCAGCAGTGAGGGCAGGGCCCACAATGAGCAGTTCTTC. Its translation: CASSEGRAHNEQFF.

The chain combines TRBV7-8 with TRBJ1-6; D is uncertain. Trimming took 5 bases from V and 9 from J, leaving 8 bases between them. The CDR3 totals 12 residues. Germline loops: CDR1 SGHVS, CDR2 FQNEAQ. CDR3 in amino acids: CASSNLGSPLHF. CDR3 in DNA: TGTGCCAGCAGCAATTTGGGTTCACCCCTCCACTTT.